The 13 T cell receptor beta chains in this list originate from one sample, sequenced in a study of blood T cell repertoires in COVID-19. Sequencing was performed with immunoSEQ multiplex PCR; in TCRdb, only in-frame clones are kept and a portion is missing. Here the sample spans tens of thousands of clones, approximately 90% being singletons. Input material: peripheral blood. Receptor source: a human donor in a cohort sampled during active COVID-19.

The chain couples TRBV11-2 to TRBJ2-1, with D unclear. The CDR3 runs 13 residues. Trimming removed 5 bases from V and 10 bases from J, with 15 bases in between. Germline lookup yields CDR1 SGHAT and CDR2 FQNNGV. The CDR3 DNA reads TGTGCCAGCAGCCCCCCCCCGGCAGGCGAGCAGTTCTTC. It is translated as CASSPPPAGEQFF. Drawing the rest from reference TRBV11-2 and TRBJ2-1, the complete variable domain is EAGVAQSPRYKIIEKRQSVAFWCNPISGHATLYWYQQILGQGPKLLIQFQNNGVVDDSQLPKDRFSAERLKGVDSTLKIQPAKLEDSAVYLCASSPPPAGEQFFGPGTRLTVL.

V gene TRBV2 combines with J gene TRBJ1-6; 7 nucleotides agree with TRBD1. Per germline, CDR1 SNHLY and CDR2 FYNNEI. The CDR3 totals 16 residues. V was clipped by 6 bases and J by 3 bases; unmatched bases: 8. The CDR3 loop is CASRVDRANYNSPLHF. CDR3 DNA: TGTGCCAGCAGGGTAGACAGGGCAAACTATAATTCACCCCTCCACTTT.

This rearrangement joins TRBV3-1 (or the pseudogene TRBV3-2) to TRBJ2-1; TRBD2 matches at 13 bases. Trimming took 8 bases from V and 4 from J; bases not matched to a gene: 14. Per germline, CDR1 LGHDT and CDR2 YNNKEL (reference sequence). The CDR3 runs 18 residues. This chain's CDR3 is CASARTSGRRYGYNEQFF. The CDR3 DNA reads TGTGCCAGCGCCCGGACTAGCGGGAGAAGGTACGGGTACAATGAGCAGTTCTTC.

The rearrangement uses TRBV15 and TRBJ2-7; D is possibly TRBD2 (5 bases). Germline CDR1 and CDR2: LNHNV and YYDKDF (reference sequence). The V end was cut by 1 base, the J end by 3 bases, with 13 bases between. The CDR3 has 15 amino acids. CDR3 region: CATSRGGNKYYEQYF. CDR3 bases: TGTGCCACCAGCAGAGGAGGGAACAAGTACTACGAGCAGTACTTC. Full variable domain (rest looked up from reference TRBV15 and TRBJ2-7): DAMVIQNPRYQVTQFGKPVTLSCSQTLNHNVMYWYQQKSSQAPKLLFHYYDKDFNNEADTPDNFQSRRPNTSFCFLDIRSPGLGDTAMYLCATSRGGNKYYEQYFGPGTRLTVT.

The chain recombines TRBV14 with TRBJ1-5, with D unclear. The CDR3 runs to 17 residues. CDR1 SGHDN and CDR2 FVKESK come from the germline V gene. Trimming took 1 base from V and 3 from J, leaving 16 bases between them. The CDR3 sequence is CASSQGVGALANQPQHF. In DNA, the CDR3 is TGTGCCAGCAGCCAAGGAGTTGGAGCACTTGCCAATCAGCCCCAGCATTTT.

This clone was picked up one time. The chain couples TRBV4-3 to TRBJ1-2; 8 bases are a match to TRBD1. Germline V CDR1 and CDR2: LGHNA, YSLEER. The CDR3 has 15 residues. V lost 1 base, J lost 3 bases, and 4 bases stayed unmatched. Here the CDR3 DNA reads TGCGCCAGCAGCCAAGGACAGGGGACGGACTATGGCTACACCTTC. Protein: CASSQGQGTDYGYTF.

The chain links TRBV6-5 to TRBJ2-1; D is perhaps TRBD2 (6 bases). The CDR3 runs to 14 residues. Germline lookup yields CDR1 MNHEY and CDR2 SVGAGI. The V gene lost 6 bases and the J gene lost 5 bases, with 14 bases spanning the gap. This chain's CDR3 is CASRLPSGHNEQFF. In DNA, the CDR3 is TGTGCCAGCAGACTCCCCAGCGGGCACAATGAGCAGTTCTTC.

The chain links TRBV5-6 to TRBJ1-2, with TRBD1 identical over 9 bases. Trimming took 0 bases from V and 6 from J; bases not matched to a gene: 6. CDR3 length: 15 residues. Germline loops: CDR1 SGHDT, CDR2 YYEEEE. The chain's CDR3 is CASSLGQGVFDGYTF. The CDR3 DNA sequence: TGTGCCAGCAGCTTGGGACAGGGGGTATTCGATGGCTACACCTTC.

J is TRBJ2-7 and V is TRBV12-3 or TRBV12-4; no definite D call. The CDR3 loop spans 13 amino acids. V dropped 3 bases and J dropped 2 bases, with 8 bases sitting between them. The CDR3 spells CASSFSVPYEQYF. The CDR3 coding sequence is TGTGCCAGCAGTTTCTCGGTGCCCTACGAGCAGTACTTC.

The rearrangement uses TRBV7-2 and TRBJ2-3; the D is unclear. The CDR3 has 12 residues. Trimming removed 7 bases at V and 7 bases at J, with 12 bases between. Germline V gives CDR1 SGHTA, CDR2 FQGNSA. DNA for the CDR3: TGTGCCAGCACCCCCTCGGGTAATACGCAGTATTTT. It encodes CASTPSGNTQYF.

CDR3 loop: CASSPRDRPTQEQYF. The CDR3, as DNA: TGTGCCAGTAGTCCACGGGACAGACCGACGCAGGAGCAGTACTTC. The chain is built from TRBV19 and TRBJ2-7; 7 bases map to TRBD1. V dropped 5 bases and J dropped 7; count of bases not matched to a gene: 14. CDR3 length: 15 amino acids. CDR1 is LNHDA and CDR2 is SQIVND in the germline V gene (reference sequence).

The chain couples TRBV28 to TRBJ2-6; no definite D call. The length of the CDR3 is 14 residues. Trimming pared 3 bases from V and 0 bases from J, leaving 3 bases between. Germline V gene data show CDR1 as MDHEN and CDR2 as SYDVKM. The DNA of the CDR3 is TGTGCCAGCAGTTTTCGCTCTGGGGCCAACGTCCTGACTTTC. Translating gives CASSFRSGANVLTF.

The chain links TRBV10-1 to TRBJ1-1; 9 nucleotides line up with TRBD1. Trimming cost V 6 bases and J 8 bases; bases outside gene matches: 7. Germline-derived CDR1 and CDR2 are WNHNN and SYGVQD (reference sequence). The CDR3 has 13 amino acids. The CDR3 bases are TGCGCCAGCAGAAAGGACAGGGGATGGGAAGCTTTCTTT. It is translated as CASRKDRGWEAFF.